This T cell receptor (beta chain) originates from a study of T-cell memory formation after mild COVID-19. Findings of the study overall: The main location of contracting CD4+ clones was CM and EM, and that of contracting CD8+ clones was EMRA. Clonal second-wave expansions that peaked on day 37 had unconfirmed SARS-CoV-2 specificity. Clones contracting day 15 to 85 were balanced CD4/CD8; later expanders leaned CD4+.

TCRdb redid the calling of the 5' RACE reads with MiXCR, one entry per CDR3 protein. Here the sample spans some 110,000 distinct CDR3 sequences, 9.5% to 15% being singletons. In its sample, this clonotype was seen a few times. Antigen unknown. Looked up from germline, CDR1 is SNHLY and CDR2 is FYNNEI. This CDR3 is 18 amino acids long. Trimming removed 6 bases at V and 1 base at J, with 19 bases between. This receptor was taken from an adult woman who had mild COVID-19 (a few samples of this study predate the infection). Cell type and time point are not known. The chain links TRBV2 to TRBJ1-6; maybe TRBD1 (5 bases). What was sequenced was PBMCs or a T cell subset sorted from them (not recorded which). DNA for the CDR3: TGTGCCAGCAGCCCCGGGGACTTAGCCATATCCTATAATTCACCCCTCCACTTT. Its translation: CASSPGDLAISYNSPLHF.